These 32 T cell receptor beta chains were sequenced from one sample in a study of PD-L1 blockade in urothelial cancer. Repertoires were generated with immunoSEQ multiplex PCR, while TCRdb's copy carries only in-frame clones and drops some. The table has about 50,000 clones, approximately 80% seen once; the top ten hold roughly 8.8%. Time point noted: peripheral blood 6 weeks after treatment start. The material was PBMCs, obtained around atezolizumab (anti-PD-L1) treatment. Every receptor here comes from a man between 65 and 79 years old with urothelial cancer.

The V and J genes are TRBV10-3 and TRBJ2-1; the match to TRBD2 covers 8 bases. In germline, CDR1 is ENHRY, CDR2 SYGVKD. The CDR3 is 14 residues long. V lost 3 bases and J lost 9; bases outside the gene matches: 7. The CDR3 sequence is CAISERAGDGEQFF. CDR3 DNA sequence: TGTGCCATCAGTGAAAGAGCGGGAGACGGTGAGCAGTTCTTC.

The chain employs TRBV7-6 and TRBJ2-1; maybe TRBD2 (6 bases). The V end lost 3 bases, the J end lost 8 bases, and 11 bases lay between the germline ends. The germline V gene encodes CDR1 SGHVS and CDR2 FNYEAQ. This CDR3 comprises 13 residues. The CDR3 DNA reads TGTGCCAGCAGCTTGGGTAGCGGCGATGAGCAGTTCTTC. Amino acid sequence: CASSLGSGDEQFF.

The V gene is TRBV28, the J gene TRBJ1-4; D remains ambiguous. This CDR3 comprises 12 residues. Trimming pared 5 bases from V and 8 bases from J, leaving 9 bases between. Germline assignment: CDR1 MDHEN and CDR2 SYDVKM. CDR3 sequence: CASSLGEEKLFF. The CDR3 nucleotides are TGTGCCAGCAGTCTGGGCGAGGAAAAACTGTTTTTT.

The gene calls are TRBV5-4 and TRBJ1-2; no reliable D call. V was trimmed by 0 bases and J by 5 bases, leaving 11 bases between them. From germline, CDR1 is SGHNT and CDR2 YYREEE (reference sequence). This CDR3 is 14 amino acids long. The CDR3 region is CASSLGPPGYGYTF. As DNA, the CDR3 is TGTGCCAGCAGCTTGGGACCCCCGGGGTATGGCTACACCTTC. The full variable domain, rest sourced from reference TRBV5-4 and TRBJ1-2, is ETGVTQSPTHLIKTRGQQVTLRCSSQSGHNTVSWYQQALGQGPQFIFQYYREEENGRGNFPPRFSGLQFPNYSSELNVNALELDDSALYLCASSLGPPGYGYTFGSGTRLTVV.

CDR3 sequence reads: CASSHGTQYNEQFF. In nucleotides, the CDR3 is TGTGCCAGCAGCCACGGGACACAGTACAATGAGCAGTTCTTC. The J gene is TRBJ2-1, the V gene TRBV11-2; D is perhaps TRBD1 (6 bases). V was shortened by 5 bases and J by 4 bases, with 12 bases between the two germline ends. CDR1 SGHAT and CDR2 FQNNGV come from the germline V gene. The length of the CDR3 is 14 residues. Looking up the rest from reference TRBV11-2 and TRBJ2-1 gives the full variable domain: EAGVAQSPRYKIIEKRQSVAFWCNPISGHATLYWYQQILGQGPKLLIQFQNNGVVDDSQLPKDRFSAERLKGVDSTLKIQPAKLEDSAVYLCASSHGTQYNEQFFGPGTRLTVL.

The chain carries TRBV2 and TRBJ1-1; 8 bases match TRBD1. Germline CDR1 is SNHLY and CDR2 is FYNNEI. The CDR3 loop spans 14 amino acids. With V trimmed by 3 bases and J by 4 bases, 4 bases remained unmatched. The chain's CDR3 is CASSEGRGLTEAFF. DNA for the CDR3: TGTGCCAGCAGTGAGGGCAGGGGGCTCACTGAAGCTTTCTTT.

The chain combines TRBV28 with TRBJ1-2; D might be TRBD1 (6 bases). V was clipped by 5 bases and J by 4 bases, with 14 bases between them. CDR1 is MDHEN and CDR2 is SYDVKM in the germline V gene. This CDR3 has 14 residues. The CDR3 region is CASSPSGASYGYTF. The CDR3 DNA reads TGTGCCAGCAGTCCCTCAGGGGCTAGCTATGGCTACACCTTC.

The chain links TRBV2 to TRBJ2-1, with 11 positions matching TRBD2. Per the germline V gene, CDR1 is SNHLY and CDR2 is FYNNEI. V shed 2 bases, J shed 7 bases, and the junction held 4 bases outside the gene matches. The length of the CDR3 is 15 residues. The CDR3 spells CASSEKLAGANEQFF. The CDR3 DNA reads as TGTGCCAGCAGTGAAAAACTAGCGGGAGCAAATGAGCAGTTCTTC.

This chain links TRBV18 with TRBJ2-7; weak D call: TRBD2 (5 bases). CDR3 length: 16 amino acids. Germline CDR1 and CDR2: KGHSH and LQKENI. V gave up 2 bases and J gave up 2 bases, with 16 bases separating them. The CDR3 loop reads CASSPFDLSEAYEQYF. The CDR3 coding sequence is TGTGCCAGCTCACCATTTGATCTATCGGAGGCCTACGAGCAGTACTTC.

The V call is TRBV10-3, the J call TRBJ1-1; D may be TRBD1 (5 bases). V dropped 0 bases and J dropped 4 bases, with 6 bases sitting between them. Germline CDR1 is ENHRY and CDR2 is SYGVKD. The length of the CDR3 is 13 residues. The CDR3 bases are TGTGCCATCAGTGAGTCTGGGGCCACTGAAGCTTTCTTT. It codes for CAISESGATEAFF.

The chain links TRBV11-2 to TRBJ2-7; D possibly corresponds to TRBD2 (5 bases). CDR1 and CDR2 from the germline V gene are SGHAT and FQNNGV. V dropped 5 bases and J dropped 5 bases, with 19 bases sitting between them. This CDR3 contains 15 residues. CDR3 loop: CASSAQHGDGNEQYF. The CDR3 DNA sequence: TGTGCCAGCAGCGCTCAACACGGGGATGGGAACGAGCAGTACTTC.

The CDR3 nucleotides are TGCGCCAGCAGTGAGTCTTTGAGCCAGCCCCAGCATTTT. Its translation is CASSESLSQPQHF. The rearrangement joins TRBV10-1 to TRBJ1-5; D not certain. This CDR3 has 13 residues. CDR1 and CDR2 (germline): WNHNN, SYGVQD (reference sequence). The V end was cut by 0 bases, the J end by 7 bases, with 7 bases between.

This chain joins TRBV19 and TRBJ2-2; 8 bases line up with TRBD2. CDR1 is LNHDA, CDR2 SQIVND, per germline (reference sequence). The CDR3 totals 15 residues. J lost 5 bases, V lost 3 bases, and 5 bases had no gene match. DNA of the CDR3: TGTGCCAGTAGTATTTCGGGAGGGGGTACCGGGGAGCTGTTTTTT. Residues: CASSISGGGTGELFF.

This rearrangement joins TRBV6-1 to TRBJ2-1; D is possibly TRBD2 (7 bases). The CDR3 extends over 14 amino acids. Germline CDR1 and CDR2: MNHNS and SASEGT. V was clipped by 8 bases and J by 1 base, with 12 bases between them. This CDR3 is CASRGAGSYNEQFF. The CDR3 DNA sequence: TGTGCCAGCCGGGGGGCGGGGTCCTACAATGAGCAGTTCTTC.

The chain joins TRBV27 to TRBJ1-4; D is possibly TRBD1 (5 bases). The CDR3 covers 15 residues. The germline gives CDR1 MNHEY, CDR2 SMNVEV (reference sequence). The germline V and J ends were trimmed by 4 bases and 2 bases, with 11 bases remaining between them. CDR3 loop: CASSSQGRTNEKLFF. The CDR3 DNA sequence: TGTGCCAGCAGTTCCCAGGGTCGGACTAATGAAAAACTGTTTTTT.

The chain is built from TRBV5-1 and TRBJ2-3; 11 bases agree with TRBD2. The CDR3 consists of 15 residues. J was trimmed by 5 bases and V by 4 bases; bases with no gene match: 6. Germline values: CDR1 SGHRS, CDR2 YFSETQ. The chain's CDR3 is CASSPLAGARDTQYF. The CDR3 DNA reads TGCGCCAGCAGCCCACTAGCGGGAGCAAGAGATACGCAGTATTTT. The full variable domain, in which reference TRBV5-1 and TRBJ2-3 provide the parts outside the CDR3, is KAGVTQTPRYLIKTRGQQVTLSCSPISGHRSVSWYQQTPGQGLQFLFEYFSETQRNKGNFPGRFSGRQFSNSRSEMNVSTLELGDSALYLCASSPLAGARDTQYFGPGTRLTVL.

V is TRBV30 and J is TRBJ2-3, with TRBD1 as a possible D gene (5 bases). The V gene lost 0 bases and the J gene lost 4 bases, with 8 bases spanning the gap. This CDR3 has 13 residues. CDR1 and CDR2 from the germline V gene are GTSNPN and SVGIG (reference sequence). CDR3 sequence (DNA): TGTGCCTGGAGTGTACGCAGGGCAGATACGCAGTATTTT. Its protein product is CAWSVRRADTQYF.

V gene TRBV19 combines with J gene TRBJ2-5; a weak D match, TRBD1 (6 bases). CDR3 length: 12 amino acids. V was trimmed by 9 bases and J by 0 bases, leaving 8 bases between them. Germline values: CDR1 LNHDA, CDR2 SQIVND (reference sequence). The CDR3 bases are TGTGCCAGCAGGGGTGACCAAGAGACCCAGTACTTC. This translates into CASRGDQETQYF.

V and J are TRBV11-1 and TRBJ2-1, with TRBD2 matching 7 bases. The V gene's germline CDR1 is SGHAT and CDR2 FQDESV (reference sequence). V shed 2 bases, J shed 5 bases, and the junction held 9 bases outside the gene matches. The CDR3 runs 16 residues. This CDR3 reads CASSLLAGELNNEQFF. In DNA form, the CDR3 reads TGTGCCAGCAGCTTACTGGCGGGAGAGTTGAACAATGAGCAGTTCTTC.

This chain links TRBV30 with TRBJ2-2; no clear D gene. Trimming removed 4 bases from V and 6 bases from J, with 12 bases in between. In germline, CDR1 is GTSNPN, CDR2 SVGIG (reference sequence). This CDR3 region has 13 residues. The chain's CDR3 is CAWNGGEAGELFF. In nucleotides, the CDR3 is TGTGCCTGGAACGGCGGAGAGGCCGGGGAGCTGTTTTTT.

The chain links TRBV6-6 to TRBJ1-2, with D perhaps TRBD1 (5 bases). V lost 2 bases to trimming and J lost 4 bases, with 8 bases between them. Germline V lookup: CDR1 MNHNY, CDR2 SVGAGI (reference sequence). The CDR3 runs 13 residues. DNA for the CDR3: TGTGCCAGCAGTTACGAGCAGGGCTATGGCTACACCTTC. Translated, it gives CASSYEQGYGYTF.

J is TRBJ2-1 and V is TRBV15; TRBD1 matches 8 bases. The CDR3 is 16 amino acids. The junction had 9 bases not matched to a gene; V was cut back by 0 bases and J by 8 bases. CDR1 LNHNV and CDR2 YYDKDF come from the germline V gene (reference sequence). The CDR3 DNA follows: TGTGCCACCAGCAGAGATTCACAGGGGGGTTTCGATGAGCAGTTCTTC. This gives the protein CATSRDSQGGFDEQFF.

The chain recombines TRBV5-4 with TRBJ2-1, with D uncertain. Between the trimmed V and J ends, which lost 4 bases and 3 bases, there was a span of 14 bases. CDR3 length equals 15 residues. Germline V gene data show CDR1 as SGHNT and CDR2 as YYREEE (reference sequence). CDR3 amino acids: CASSQAPTYYNEQFF. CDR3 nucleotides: TGTGCCAGCAGCCAAGCGCCTACCTACTACAATGAGCAGTTCTTC.

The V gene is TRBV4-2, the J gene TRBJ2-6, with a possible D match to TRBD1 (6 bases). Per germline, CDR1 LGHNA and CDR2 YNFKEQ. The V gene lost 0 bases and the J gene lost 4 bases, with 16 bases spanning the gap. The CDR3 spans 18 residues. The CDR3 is CASSQDTTGSGGANVLTF. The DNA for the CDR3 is TGTGCCAGCAGCCAAGATACAACAGGGTCGGGGGGGGCCAACGTCCTGACTTTC.

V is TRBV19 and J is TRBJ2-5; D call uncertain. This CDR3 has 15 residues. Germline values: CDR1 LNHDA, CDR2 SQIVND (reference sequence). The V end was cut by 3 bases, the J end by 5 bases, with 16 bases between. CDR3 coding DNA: TGTGCCAGTAGTATCGGGTCTAGTCAAGTGGAGACCCAGTACTTC. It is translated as CASSIGSSQVETQYF.

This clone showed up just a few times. The CDR3 is CASSEGQDGELFF. The CDR3, as DNA: TGTGCCAGCAGTGAGGGGCAGGACGGGGAGCTGTTTTTT. The gene calls are TRBV6-4 and TRBJ2-2; tentatively, D is TRBD1 (5 bases). Germline assignment: CDR1 MRHNA and CDR2 SNTAGT. There are 13 residues in the CDR3. V lost 3 bases to trimming and J lost 7 bases, with 9 bases between them.

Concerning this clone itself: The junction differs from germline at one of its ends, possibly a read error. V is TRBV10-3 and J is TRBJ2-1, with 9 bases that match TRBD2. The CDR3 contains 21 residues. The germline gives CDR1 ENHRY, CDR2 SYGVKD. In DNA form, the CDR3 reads TGTGCCATCAGTCAGTCCGACATAGGGAGAGTAGCGGGAGAACCGGGCAATGAGCAGTTCTTC. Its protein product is CAISQSDIGRVAGEPGNEQFF.

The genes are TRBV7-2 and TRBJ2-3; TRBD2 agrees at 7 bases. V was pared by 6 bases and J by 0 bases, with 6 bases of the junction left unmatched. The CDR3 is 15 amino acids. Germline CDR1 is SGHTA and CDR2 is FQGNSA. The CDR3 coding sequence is TGTGCCAGCAGGCCGGGGGGAGAGAGCACAGATACGCAGTATTTT. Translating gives CASRPGGESTDTQYF.

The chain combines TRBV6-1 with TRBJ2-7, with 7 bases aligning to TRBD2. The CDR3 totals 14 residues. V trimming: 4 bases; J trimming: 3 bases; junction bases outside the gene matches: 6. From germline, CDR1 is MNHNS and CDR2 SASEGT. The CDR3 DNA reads TGTGCCAGCAGTGTCCGACTAGCCAACTACGAGCAGTACTTC. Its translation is CASSVRLANYEQYF.

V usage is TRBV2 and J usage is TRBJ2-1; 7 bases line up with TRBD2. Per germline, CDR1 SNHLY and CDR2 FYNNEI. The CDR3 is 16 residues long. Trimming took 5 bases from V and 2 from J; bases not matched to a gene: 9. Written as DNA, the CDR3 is TGTGCCAGCAGTTCGGCTAGCGGAGGCGCCTACAATGAGCAGTTCTTC. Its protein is CASSSASGGAYNEQFF.

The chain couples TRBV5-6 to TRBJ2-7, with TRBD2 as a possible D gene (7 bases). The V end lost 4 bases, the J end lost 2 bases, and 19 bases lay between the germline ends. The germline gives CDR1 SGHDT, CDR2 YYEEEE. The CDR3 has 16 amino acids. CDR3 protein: CASSQLRGAATYEQYF. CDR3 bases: TGTGCCAGCAGCCAACTTCGGGGGGCTGCGACCTACGAGCAGTACTTC.

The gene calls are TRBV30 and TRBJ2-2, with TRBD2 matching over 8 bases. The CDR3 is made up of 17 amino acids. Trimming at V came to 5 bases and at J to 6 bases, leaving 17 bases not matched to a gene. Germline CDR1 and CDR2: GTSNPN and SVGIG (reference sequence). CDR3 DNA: TGTGCCTGGCTTTTCGAAACGGGAGGGCCGTATTCCGGGGAGCTGTTTTTT. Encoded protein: CAWLFETGGPYSGELFF.